The rows below give T cell receptor beta chains drawn from one sample of a study of blood T cell repertoires in COVID-19. TCRdb's copy holds only in-frame clones and misses some; the assay was immunoSEQ multiplex PCR. Found here are around 330,000 clones, approximately 88% of them singletons; the top ten hold under 2%. The sequencing input was peripheral blood. The receptor source for this set is a woman aged 25 to 45 with COVID-19, enrolled during active disease. Each CDR3 is given with its conserved first and last residue. A D gene is named only where the DNA matches it firmly. A row's size may be missing; if present it is once, few, many or a size class.

NA	13	TRBV5-6	TRBJ1-2	TRBD1	CASSRDRHYGYTF	TGTGCCAGCAGTAGGGACAGGCACTATGGCTACACCTTC
NA	15	TRBV28	TRBJ1-5	NA	CASSLRGGGNQPQHF	TGTGCCAGCAGTTTGCGGGGAGGGGGCAATCAGCCCCAGCATTTT
NA	15	TRBV19	TRBJ1-2	TRBD1	CASSMDRASNYGYTF	TGTGCCAGTAGTATGGACAGGGCCTCGAACTATGGCTACACCTTC
few	14	TRBV2	TRBJ2-3	TRBD2	CASGPSGGAYTQYF	TGTGCCAGCGGGCCTAGCGGGGGGGCTTATACGCAGTATTTT
NA	17	TRBV7-2	TRBJ2-7	TRBD2	CASSLGTSGGFSYEQYF	TGTGCCAGCAGCTTAGGGACTAGCGGGGGCTTCTCCTACGAGCAGTACTTC
NA	13	TRBV2	TRBJ2-3	NA	CASRPDRTDTQYF	TGTGCCAGCAGACCCGACAGGACAGATACGCAGTATTTT
NA	15	TRBV5-4	TRBJ2-3	NA	CASSREGGPRDTQYF	TGTGCCAGCAGCCGCGAGGGGGGGCCAAGAGATACGCAGTATTTT
NA	15	TRBV29-1	TRBJ2-1	NA	CSVNGGFGSYNEQFF	TGCAGCGTTAATGGGGGGTTTGGGTCCTACAATGAGCAGTTCTTC
NA	16	TRBV30	TRBJ2-7	TRBD1	CAWSVQGRGILYEQYF	TGTGCCTGGAGTGTACAGGGCAGGGGGATCCTCTACGAGCAGTACTTC
NA	13	TRBV4-1	TRBJ1-5	NA	CASSQRFGQPQHF	TGCGCCAGCAGCCAACGCTTCGGGCAGCCCCAGCATTTT
NA	14	TRBV15	TRBJ1-6	NA	CATSNQGAVSPLHF	TGTGCCACCAGCAATCAAGGGGCAGTTTCACCCCTCCACTTT
once	13	TRBV6-5	TRBJ1-2	TRBD1	CASSSDREVGYTF	TGTGCCAGCAGCTCCGACAGGGAGGTTGGCTACACCTTC
NA	16	TRBV21-1	TRBJ2-2	NA	CASSVPGTVNTGELFF	TGTGCCAGCAGCGTCCCCGGGACAGTGAACACCGGGGAGCTGTTTTTT
once	15	TRBV5-1	TRBJ2-7	NA	CASSFQGSEAYEQYF	TGCGCCAGCAGCTTTCAGGGTTCTGAAGCCTACGAGCAGTACTTC
NA	13	TRBV10-3	TRBJ1-4	TRBD1	CAIRSDRQEKLFF	TGTGCCATCCGCTCGGACAGGCAAGAAAAACTGTTTTTT
few	15	TRBV3-1/TRBV3-2	TRBJ1-2	TRBD1	CASSQMTGENYGYTF	TGTGCCAGCAGCCAAATGACAGGGGAGAACTATGGCTACACCTTC
NA	15	TRBV2	TRBJ2-3	TRBD1	CASSRTGGSTDTQYF	TGTGCCAGCAGTCGGACAGGGGGGAGCACAGATACGCAGTATTTT
NA	16	TRBV5-1	TRBJ2-1	TRBD2	CASSGALAGAHNEQFF	TGCGCCAGTAGTGGGGCACTAGCGGGGGCCCACAATGAGCAGTTCTTC
NA	15	TRBV7-2	TRBJ2-7	TRBD1	CASSSRTGSSYEQYF	TGTGCCAGCAGCTCTAGGACAGGGAGCTCCTACGAGCAGTACTTC
NA	15	TRBV7-9	TRBJ2-2	NA	CASSLGAPPTGELFF	TGTGCCAGCAGCTTAGGGGCACCTCCCACCGGGGAGCTGTTTTTT
NA	11	TRBV20-1	TRBJ1-2	NA	CSASERYGYTF	TGCAGTGCTAGTGAGCGGTATGGCTACACCTTC
NA	16	TRBV2	TRBJ2-6	NA	CASSEGPRSGANVLTF	TGTGCCAGCAGTGAAGGTCCCCGCTCTGGGGCCAACGTCCTGACTTTC
NA	14	TRBV18	TRBJ1-1	NA	CASSPTGGITEAFF	TGTGCCAGCTCACCTACGGGGGGGATAACTGAAGCTTTCTTT
NA	13	TRBV28	TRBJ1-6	NA	CASSSTQGNPLHF	TGTGCCAGCAGTTCAACTCAGGGGAACCCCCTCCACTTT
NA	15	TRBV10-3	TRBJ2-7	NA	CAISASGQITYEQYF	TGTGCCATCAGTGCCTCCGGACAGATAACCTACGAGCAGTACTTC
NA	15	TRBV6-5	TRBJ2-3	TRBD2	CASSREAGSTDTQYF	TGTGCCAGCAGTCGGGAGGCAGGGTCCACAGATACGCAGTATTTT
NA	17	TRBV19	TRBJ2-5	TRBD2	CASSLGLAGTPEETQYF	TGTGCCAGTAGTCTCGGACTAGCGGGGACCCCTGAGGAGACCCAGTACTTC
NA	16	TRBV7-2	TRBJ2-2	TRBD2	CASSSQGSGGTGELFF	TGTGCCAGCAGCTCCCAGGGTAGCGGGGGCACCGGGGAGCTGTTTTTT
NA	14	TRBV7-2	TRBJ1-1	TRBD1	CASSGGTGIRTAFF	TGTGCCAGCAGCGGGGGGACAGGGATAAGAACGGCTTTCTTT
NA	13	TRBV12-5	TRBJ2-7	NA	CATSSGILYEQYF	TGTGCTACCTCATCAGGGATACTCTACGAGCAGTACTTC
few	13	TRBV5-1	TRBJ2-2	NA	CASSIGNTGELFF	TGCGCCAGCAGTATCGGGAACACCGGGGAGCTGTTTTTT
NA	15	TRBV7-3	TRBJ2-3	TRBD2	CASSLSGGVRDTQYF	TGTGCCAGCAGCTTAAGCGGGGGGGTTAGAGATACGCAGTATTTT
once	13	TRBV24-1	TRBJ1-2	TRBD1	CATAGTGNYGYTF	TGTGCCACAGCCGGGACAGGGAACTATGGCTACACCTTC
NA	16	TRBV11-2	TRBJ1-3	NA	CASSLDRAPSGNTIYF	TGTGCCAGCAGCTTAGACAGGGCCCCCTCTGGAAACACCATATATTTT
NA	15	TRBV7-9	TRBJ2-5	TRBD1	CASSSGQGVQETQYF	TGTGCCAGCAGCTCGGGACAGGGAGTCCAAGAGACCCAGTACTTC
NA	13	TRBV6-5	TRBJ2-1	NA	CASSLRGVREQFF	TGTGCCAGCAGTCTCAGGGGGGTCAGGGAGCAGTTCTTC
NA	12	TRBV19	TRBJ1-1	NA	CASHQGNTEAFF	TGTGCCAGTCACCAGGGGAACACTGAAGCTTTCTTT
once	13	TRBV28	TRBJ1-2	NA	CASSRGRSYGYTF	TGTGCCAGCAGTAGGGGCAGAAGCTATGGCTACACCTTC
NA	15	TRBV7-2	TRBJ2-3	NA	CASSLDRVGTDTQYF	TGTGCCAGCAGCTTAGACCGGGTTGGCACAGATACGCAGTATTTT
NA	15	TRBV7-8	TRBJ1-1	NA	CASSYRGRGDTEAFF	TGTGCCAGCAGTTATAGGGGGAGGGGGGACACTGAAGCTTTCTTT
NA	11	TRBV5-1	TRBJ2-5	NA	CASSSQETQYF	TGCGCCAGCAGCTCTCAAGAGACCCAGTACTTC
NA	16	TRBV7-9	TRBJ1-5	NA	CASSYGDGTPNQPQHF	TGTGCCAGCAGCTATGGAGATGGGACACCGAATCAGCCCCAGCATTTT
few	14	TRBV7-7	TRBJ2-7	NA	CASSPGDSSYEQYF	TGTGCCAGCAGCCCGGGGGACAGCTCCTACGAGCAGTACTTC
once	14	TRBV6-2/TRBV6-3	TRBJ1-1	NA	CASSYSGGPTGAFF	TGTGCCAGCAGTTACTCCGGCGGGCCCACGGGAGCTTTCTTT
NA	14	TRBV25-1	TRBJ2-3	TRBD2	CASSEAGGRDTQYF	TGTGCCAGCAGTGAGGCGGGGGGGCGAGATACGCAGTATTTT
NA	12	TRBV3-1/TRBV3-2	TRBJ1-6	NA	CASSYRNSPLHF	TGTGCCAGCAGTTACAGGAATTCACCCCTCCACTTT
NA	15	TRBV6-5	TRBJ1-1	NA	CASSYSGRAGTEAFF	TGTGCCAGCAGTTACTCGGGCAGGGCAGGGACTGAAGCTTTCTTT
NA	13	TRBV18	TRBJ1-1	NA	CASSPYSYTEAFF	TGTGCCAGCTCACCGTACAGTTACACTGAAGCTTTCTTT
NA	16	TRBV18	TRBJ1-6	NA	CASSPISDSYNSPLHF	TGTGCCAGCTCACCTATCTCGGACAGCTATAATTCACCCCTCCACTTT
NA	13	TRBV4-2	TRBJ2-3	NA	CASSGLGPDTQYF	TGTGCCAGCTCAGGGTTGGGGCCCGATACGCAGTATTTT
NA	13	TRBV19	TRBJ2-1	NA	CASRWGGADEQFF	TGTGCCAGTAGGTGGGGCGGGGCCGATGAGCAGTTCTTC
NA	12	TRBV30	TRBJ1-2	NA	CAWSPRVYGYTF	TGTGCCTGGAGTCCACGAGTCTATGGCTACACCTTC
NA	13	TRBV24-1	TRBJ2-5	TRBD1	CATGQGAGETQYF	TGTGCCACCGGACAGGGGGCAGGGGAGACCCAGTACTTC
once	15	TRBV19	TRBJ1-1	TRBD1	CASSKRTGLNTEAFF	TGTGCCAGTAGTAAACGGACAGGGTTGAACACTGAAGCTTTCTTT
once	11	TRBV6-5	TRBJ1-3	NA	CASTRDNTIYF	TGTGCCAGCACGAGGGATAACACCATATATTTT